This T cell receptor (beta chain) came from a study of T cells in Graves' hyperthyroidism and ophthalmopathy. RNA transcripts provided the source from which TCR beta CDR3 regions were amplified. First-round RT-PCR targeting the TCR CDR3 was performed with the HTBI primer set. TCRdb passed the multiplex PCR reads through MiXCR, listing each CDR3 protein once. The table records 550,000 to 800,000 distinct CDR3 sequences, about 15% of them present only once. The CDR3 runs to 16 residues. The V gene lost 8 bases and the J gene lost 2 bases, with 20 bases spanning the gap. Germline V lookup: CDR1 LNHDA, CDR2 SQIVND (reference sequence).

The V call is TRBV19, the J call TRBJ2-3; a possible D gene is TRBD2 (6 bases). The sequenced sample consisted of blood. The TCR was taken from a man in his late teens or twenties with Graves' hyperthyroidism. For the CDR3, the DNA is TGTGCCAGTCTCAAGCGGGCAAAGAGTAACACAGATACGCAGTATTTT. Amino acids: CASLKRAKSNTDTQYF.